This T cell receptor (beta chain) was captured by sequencing in a study of shared clonotypes between healthy human individuals. General observations from the study: Relative to memory subsets, naive subsets generally showed larger estimated richness. Relative to clonotypes present in all four donors, those not shared had lower generation probabilities.

Template for every sorted-subset replicate PCR totaled about 200 ng DNA, roughly 30,000 T cell genomes. Using immunoSEQ multiplex PCR, the repertoire was profiled, and TCRdb retains in-frame clones only, with some absent. The sample consists of approximately 810,000 clones, 80% to 95% of them appearing once. Naivety among CD8 cells was defined by CD45RO negativity and positive CCR7 selection, thereby excluding terminally differentiated effector memory CD45RA+ cells. Comment on this clone: As yet, its antigen is unknown. Just one base apart from a much larger clone, this may be a read error.

The source is a man aged 25 to 45 in good health. Material: naive CD8+ T cells sorted from blood.

CDR3 in DNA: TGTGCCAGCAGTGTATATAGCAATCAGCCCCAGCATTTT. Translated, it gives CASSVYSNQPQHF. The J gene is TRBJ1-5, the V gene TRBV6-6; D is uncertain. Germline V gives CDR1 MNHNY, CDR2 SVGAGI (reference sequence). Trimming left V 5 bases short and J 0 bases short, with 5 bases between. CDR3 length: 13 amino acids.